This T cell receptor beta chain was captured by sequencing in a study of cytomegalovirus exposure and HLA in healthy donors. Study summary: Across some 400 genotyped donors, 81% landed in the Caucasian-associated ancestry cluster. Study-wide results and caveats: Sequencing artifact likely explains a cluster of highly shared sequence variants. Later on, a genetic analysis was performed. It linked a missense variant in DCLRE1C with V- and J-gene trimming of TCR beta. Specificity for CMV antigens was confirmed in vitro for a few of the CMV-associated chains.

For this clone: Its specificity is unknown.

Use of 60 Vbeta and 13 Jbeta primers characterized the PCR. Sequencing was performed with immunoSEQ multiplex PCR; in TCRdb, only in-frame clones are kept and a portion is missing. The repertoire holds fewer than 95,000 clones, with over 75% as singletons. Sequenced input: PBMCs. The clonotype comes from a young man in good health and CMV-seronegative.

The CDR3 DNA follows: TGCGCCAGCAGCCAAGATAGTACCGGTGCCAGCGGGGGACATCAAGAGACCCAGTACTTC. Its protein product is CASSQDSTGASGGHQETQYF. V usage is TRBV4-1 and J usage is TRBJ2-5; 8 bases are a match to TRBD2. The CDR3 has 20 residues. The trim removed 0 bases at V and 2 bases at J, leaving 17 bases unmatched. Germline V gives CDR1 MGHRA, CDR2 YSYEKL.